Listed here are 6 T cell receptor beta chains from one sample, sequenced in a study of shared clonotypes between healthy human individuals. Assay used: immunoSEQ multiplex PCR; TCRdb lists only in-frame clones, some missing. The data contain around 1.6 million clones, about 98% of them singletons. Sequences were obtained from naive CD4+ T cells sorted from blood. Subset of the sample: CD45RA+ positively selected. The source of these receptors is a man younger than 45 in good health.

This rearrangement joins TRBV7-2 to TRBJ2-1, with 7 bases aligning to TRBD2. Trimming cost V 0 bases and J 3 bases; bases outside gene matches: 2. Per the germline V gene, CDR1 is SGHTA and CDR2 is FQGNSA. The CDR3 is made up of 15 amino acids. CDR3 sequence (DNA): TGTGCCAGCAGCTTAGCAGCGGGGAACTACAATGAGCAGTTCTTC. This sequence encodes CASSLAAGNYNEQFF. The complete variable domain, with remaining parts taken from reference TRBV7-2 and TRBJ2-1, reads GAGVSQSPSNKVTEKGKDVELRCDPISGHTALYWYRQSLGQGLEFLIYFQGNSAPDKSGLPSDRFSAERTGGSVSTLTIQRTQQEDSAVYLCASSLAAGNYNEQFFGPGTRLTVL.

V usage is TRBV27 and J usage is TRBJ2-7; TRBD1 matches 10 bases. The CDR3 loop spans 13 amino acids. Germline assignment: CDR1 MNHEY and CDR2 SMNVEV (reference sequence). J gave up 4 bases and V 7 bases, and 4 bases lay outside the gene matches. The DNA for the CDR3 is TGTGCCAGCAAGCGGGACAGGGGTTACGAGCAGTACTTC. Translating it yields CASKRDRGYEQYF.

This rearrangement joins TRBV30 to TRBJ2-3; the D gene is possibly TRBD2 (6 bases). CDR3 length: 14 amino acids. The V gene lost 0 bases and the J gene lost 4 bases, with 11 bases spanning the gap. The V gene's germline CDR1 is GTSNPN and CDR2 SVGIG (reference sequence). CDR3 loop: CAWSVGGSADTQYF. The DNA for the CDR3 is TGTGCCTGGAGTGTGGGGGGATCGGCAGATACGCAGTATTTT.

The chain combines TRBV9 with TRBJ2-3; TRBD2 agrees at 10 bases. The CDR3 contains 18 residues. Germline-derived CDR1 and CDR2 are SGDLS and YYNGEE. V shed 3 bases, J shed 0 bases, and the junction held 10 bases outside the gene matches. The CDR3 region has the DNA TGTGCCAGCAGCGCCCGGACTAGCGGATCAACAAGCACAGATACGCAGTATTTT. The encoded protein is CASSARTSGSTSTDTQYF. The full variable domain, with the rest looked up from reference TRBV9 and TRBJ2-3, is DSGVTQTPKHLITATGQRVTLRCSPRSGDLSVYWYQQSLDQGLQFLIQYYNGEERAKGNILERFSAQQFPDLHSELNLSSLELGDSALYFCASSARTSGSTSTDTQYFGPGTRLTVL.

The chain carries TRBV5-1 and TRBJ2-5, with 9 bases fitting TRBD1. Trimming cost V 0 bases and J 4 bases; bases outside gene matches: 4. Germline V gene sequence: CDR1 SGHRS, CDR2 YFSETQ. This CDR3 region has 15 residues. Here the CDR3 DNA reads TGCGCCAGCAGCTTGGGAGGACAGGGGTTAGAGACCCAGTACTTC. Protein product: CASSLGGQGLETQYF.

The chain links TRBV2 to TRBJ1-1; no reliable D call. The V and J ends lost 4 bases and 1 base respectively, with 7 bases between them. The CDR3 totals 13 residues. Per germline, CDR1 SNHLY and CDR2 FYNNEI. CDR3 sequence reads: CASSGAPNTEAFF. The CDR3 DNA follows: TGTGCCAGCAGTGGAGCCCCGAACACTGAAGCTTTCTTT.